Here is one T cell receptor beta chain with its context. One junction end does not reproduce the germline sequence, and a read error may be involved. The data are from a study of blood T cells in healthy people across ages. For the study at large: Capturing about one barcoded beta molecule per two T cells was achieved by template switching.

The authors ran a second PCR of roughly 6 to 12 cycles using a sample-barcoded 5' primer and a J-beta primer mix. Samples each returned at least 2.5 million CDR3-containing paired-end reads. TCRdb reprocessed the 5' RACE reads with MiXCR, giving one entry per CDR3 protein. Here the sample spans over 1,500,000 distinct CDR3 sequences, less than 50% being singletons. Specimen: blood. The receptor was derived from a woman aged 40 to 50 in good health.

The CDR3 is CSARGAVISTTNEKLFF. In DNA form, the CDR3 reads TGCAGTGCTAGAGGGGCGGTGATATCAACAACTAATGAAAAGCTGTTTTTT. The chain links TRBV20-1 to TRBJ1-4; D is unclear. The CDR3 totals 17 residues. Germline CDR1 reads DFQATT; CDR2 reads SNEGSKA (reference sequence).